A single sample gave rise to the 19 T cell receptor beta chains below, sequenced in a study of OX40 agonist ivuxolimab in advanced cancers. Method: immunoSEQ multiplex PCR; TCRdb's copy keeps in-frame clones and lacks some. The sample holds under 75,000 clones; about 86% are singletons and the top ten take about 0.78%. Here the sequenced sample was CD4+ or CD8+ T cells sorted from blood, taken in a trial of the OX40 agonist ivuxolimab. The receptor source for this set is an adult with an advanced solid tumor such as melanoma, head and neck, liver or kidney cancer.

CDR3 DNA sequence: TGTGCCACCGGACGGGGGAGTCCTAGCGGGGCCACAGATACGCAGTATTTT. Encoded protein: CATGRGSPSGATDTQYF. The gene calls are TRBV10-3 and TRBJ2-3; 9 bases map to TRBD2. With 10 bases clipped from V and 2 bases from J, the junction kept 16 bases outside the gene matches. The CDR3 extends over 17 amino acids. Germline CDR1 and CDR2: ENHRY and SYGVKD.

The chain carries TRBV7-9 and TRBJ2-7; D remains ambiguous. Trimming took off 7 bases at V and 0 bases at J, with 7 bases between the two ends. Germline V gene lookup returns CDR1 SEHNR and CDR2 FQNEAQ (reference sequence). The CDR3 is 12 amino acids. CDR3 bases: TGTGCCAGCACCTCCCTCTCCTACGAGCAGTACTTC. Translating gives CASTSLSYEQYF.

The chain is built from TRBV7-9 and TRBJ2-3; TRBD2 is a possible D gene (5 bases). This CDR3 contains 14 residues. Germline lookup yields CDR1 SEHNR and CDR2 FQNEAQ (reference sequence). V dropped 3 bases and J dropped 4 bases, with 11 bases sitting between them. In DNA, the CDR3 is TGTGCCAGCAGCTTTAACCGGGGTCCAGATACGCAGTATTTT. Translation gives CASSFNRGPDTQYF.

This sequence joins TRBV27 and TRBJ1-1; 9 bases are shared with TRBD1. The CDR3 loop spans 15 amino acids. Germline V gene sequence: CDR1 MNHEY, CDR2 SMNVEV (reference sequence). The ends lost 3 bases at V and 2 bases at J; junction bases unmatched: 4. The CDR3 DNA follows: TGTGCCAGCAGTTTTCGGACAGGGGCCAACACTGAAGCTTTCTTT. Encoded protein: CASSFRTGANTEAFF.

This clone has just a few counts. The chain couples TRBV5-4 to TRBJ1-4, with 9 positions matching TRBD1. J gave up 8 bases and V 7 bases, and 9 bases lay outside the gene matches. The CDR3 has 14 residues. Germline V gives CDR1 SGHNT, CDR2 YYREEE (reference sequence). The DNA of the CDR3 is TGTGCCAGCCGCCCGGACAGGGGAAGCGAAAAACTGTTTTTT. Amino acids: CASRPDRGSEKLFF.

The V and J genes are TRBV25-1 and TRBJ1-2; D is unresolved. The length of the CDR3 is 12 residues. Trimming stripped 4 bases from V and 3 bases from J, with 6 bases between. The germline V gene encodes CDR1 MGHDK and CDR2 SYGVNS. Written as DNA, the CDR3 is TGTGCCAGCAGTGTCTCACACTATGGCTACACCTTC. This encodes CASSVSHYGYTF.

The chain joins TRBV19 to TRBJ2-5, with D possibly matching TRBD1 (7 bases). Germline CDR1 reads LNHDA; CDR2 reads SQIVND (reference sequence). This CDR3 contains 17 residues. Trimming removed 6 bases at V and 2 bases at J, with 22 bases between. CDR3 DNA: TGTGCCAGTAGCCTTCGACAGGGAACGGGGGCACAAGAGACCCAGTACTTC. It encodes CASSLRQGTGAQETQYF.

The chain carries TRBV27 and TRBJ2-7; weak D call: TRBD1 (6 bases). CDR1 is MNHEY, CDR2 SMNVEV, per germline (reference sequence). V was clipped by 2 bases and J by 2 bases, with 10 bases between them. The CDR3 covers 14 residues. The CDR3 loop reads CASSLGQRTYEQYF. As DNA, the CDR3 is TGTGCCAGCAGTTTAGGACAGCGTACCTACGAGCAGTACTTC.

V gene TRBV15 combines with J gene TRBJ2-2; D is unresolved. V shed 1 base and J shed 0 bases, with 12 bases lying between them. This CDR3 comprises 17 residues. CDR1 LNHNV and CDR2 YYDKDF come from the germline V gene (reference sequence). The CDR3 loop reads CATSRAVGPANTGELFF. The CDR3 bases are TGTGCCACCAGCAGAGCCGTGGGCCCGGCGAACACCGGGGAGCTGTTTTTT.

The rearrangement joins TRBV29-1 to TRBJ1-2; D may be TRBD1 (5 bases). V was clipped by 7 bases and J by 8 bases, with 23 bases between them. From germline, CDR1 is SQVTM and CDR2 ANQGSEA. The CDR3 consists of 14 residues. The CDR3 nucleotides are TGCAGCGCTGGCAATGACGGGGCGACGGGCGGCTACACCTTC. Translating gives CSAGNDGATGGYTF.

The rearrangement links TRBV7-2 to TRBJ2-2, with 7 bases fitting TRBD2. Germline V gives CDR1 SGHTA, CDR2 FQGNSA. CDR3 length equals 19 residues. V lost 0 bases to trimming and J lost 5 bases; unmatched junction nucleotides: 15. The CDR3 region has the DNA TGTGCCAGCAGCTTAGCGCCGCTTCTTTCCGGGACTATAACCGGGGAGCTGTTTTTT. As protein: CASSLAPLLSGTITGELFF.

The chain couples TRBV5-1 to TRBJ2-5; possible D gene TRBD2, 6 bases. Germline assignment: CDR1 SGHRS and CDR2 YFSETQ. CDR3 length: 17 amino acids. Trimming removed 4 bases from V and 2 bases from J, with 21 bases in between. In DNA form, the CDR3 reads TGCGCCAGCAGCCTCGGTGGCGTTGCGGGAAAACAAGAGACCCAGTACTTC. It is translated as CASSLGGVAGKQETQYF. Full variable domain (rest looked up from reference TRBV5-1 and TRBJ2-5): KAGVTQTPRYLIKTRGQQVTLSCSPISGHRSVSWYQQTPGQGLQFLFEYFSETQRNKGNFPGRFSGRQFSNSRSEMNVSTLELGDSALYLCASSLGGVAGKQETQYFGPGTRLLVL.

This clone occurred a few times. This sequence joins TRBV29-1 and TRBJ2-2; D unclear. Germline values: CDR1 SQVTM, CDR2 ANQGSEA. The length of the CDR3 is 15 residues. Between the trimmed V and J ends, which lost 6 bases and 2 bases, there was a span of 16 bases. As DNA, the CDR3 is TGCAGCGTCGCCTTAGTTACCCTCAACACCGGGGAGCTGTTTTTT. Amino acid sequence: CSVALVTLNTGELFF.

CDR3: CASSSEYF. CDR3 in DNA: TGTGCCAGCAGCTCAGAGTATTTT. The rearrangement uses TRBV7-9 and TRBJ2-3; no clear D gene. V lost 4 bases to trimming and J lost 13 bases, with 3 bases between them. The germline V gene has CDR1 SEHNR and CDR2 FQNEAQ (reference sequence). This CDR3 region has 8 residues.

The rearrangement uses TRBV5-1 and TRBJ1-2; 8 bases align to TRBD1. CDR1 SGHRS and CDR2 YFSETQ come from the germline V gene. Losses at the gene ends were 0 bases for V and 4 bases for J; bases not matched to a gene: 2. This CDR3 has 14 residues. The CDR3 nucleotides are TGCGCCAGCAGCTTGGTTACAGGGGGCTATGGCTACACCTTC. It specifies CASSLVTGGYGYTF.

The chain links TRBV2 to TRBJ2-5; a weak D match, TRBD2 (5 bases). V lost 8 bases and J lost 2, with 12 bases in between. Germline CDR1 SNHLY, CDR2 FYNNEI. This CDR3 is 13 amino acids long. The CDR3 loop is CASGWTQQETQYF. DNA of the CDR3: TGTGCCAGCGGATGGACTCAACAAGAGACCCAGTACTTC.

This clone was seen more than once but under ten times. The chain joins TRBV5-1 to TRBJ2-7; 9 bases match TRBD1. The V segment lost 4 bases and the J segment 2 bases; nucleotides outside the gene matches: 7. The germline gives CDR1 SGHRS, CDR2 YFSETQ. The CDR3 loop spans 15 amino acids. This CDR3 is CASSAGQGLTYEQYF. CDR3 bases: TGCGCCAGCAGCGCCGGACAGGGGTTAACCTACGAGCAGTACTTC.

This chain links TRBV5-1 with TRBJ2-3, with 10 positions matching TRBD2. The J segment lost 4 bases and the V segment lost 3 bases, leaving 5 bases of the junction unmatched. CDR1 and CDR2 from the germline V gene are SGHRS and YFSETQ. The CDR3 has 15 residues. The CDR3 DNA reads as TGCGCCAGCAGCTCAAGCGGGGGGGAGGCAGATACGCAGTATTTT. This gives the protein CASSSSGGEADTQYF.

With respect to this clone: Other nucleotide sequences from this sample produce the same CDR3. The chain employs TRBV10-3 and TRBJ2-1; the match to TRBD2 covers 13 bases. Germline lookup yields CDR1 ENHRY and CDR2 SYGVKD. J lost 4 bases, V lost 7 bases, and 4 bases had no gene match. CDR3 length equals 15 residues. This CDR3 is CAIKGTSGTYNEQFF. The DNA of the CDR3 is TGTGCCATCAAAGGGACTAGCGGGACTTACAATGAGCAGTTCTTC.